This T cell receptor beta chain appears in the sequencing data of a study of T cells in Graves' hyperthyroidism and ophthalmopathy. In germline, CDR1 is GTSNPN, CDR2 SVGIG (reference sequence). Trimming stripped 2 bases from V and 9 bases from J, with 10 bases between. This CDR3 has 11 residues. What was amplified from RNA transcripts were TCR beta CDR3 regions. Carried out on the TCR CDR3, a first-round RT-PCR used the HTBI primer set. TCRdb re-called the multiplex PCR reads with MiXCR, one entry per CDR3 protein. Altogether about 260,000 distinct CDR3 sequences are present, roughly 15% being singletons, with the ten largest covering approximately 30%. Whole-study findings and limits: Model-based prediction identified ophthalmopathy a median 6.5 months prior to its onset.

At least ten counts were recorded for this clonotype. Its target is not known. J is TRBJ1-1 and V is TRBV30; no clear D gene. This clonotype was sampled from a young woman with Graves' ophthalmopathy. Sequenced sample: blood. Here the CDR3 reads CAWSRGGKAFF. In DNA, the CDR3 is TGTGCCTGGAGTCGAGGCGGAAAAGCTTTCTTT.